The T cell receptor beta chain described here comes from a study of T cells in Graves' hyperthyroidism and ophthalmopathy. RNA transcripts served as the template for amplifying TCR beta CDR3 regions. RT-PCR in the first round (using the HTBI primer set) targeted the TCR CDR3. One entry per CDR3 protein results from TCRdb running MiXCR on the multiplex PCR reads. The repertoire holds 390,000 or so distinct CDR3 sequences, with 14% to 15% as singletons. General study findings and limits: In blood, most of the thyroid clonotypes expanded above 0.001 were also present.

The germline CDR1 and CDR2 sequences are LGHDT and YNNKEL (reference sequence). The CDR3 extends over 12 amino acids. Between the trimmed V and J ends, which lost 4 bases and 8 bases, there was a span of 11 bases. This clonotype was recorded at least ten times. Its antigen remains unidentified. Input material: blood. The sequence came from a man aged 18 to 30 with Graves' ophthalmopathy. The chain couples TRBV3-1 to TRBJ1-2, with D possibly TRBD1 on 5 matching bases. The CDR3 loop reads CASSPQRGGYTF. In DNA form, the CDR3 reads TGTGCCAGCAGCCCCCAGAGGGGCGGCTACACCTTC. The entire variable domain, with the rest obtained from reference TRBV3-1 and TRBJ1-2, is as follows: DTAVSQTPKYLVTQMGNDKSIKCEQNLGHDTMYWYKQDSKKFLKIMFSYNNKELIINETVPNRFSPKSPDKAHLNLHINSLELGDSAVYFCASSPQRGGYTFGSGTRLTVV.